The clone carrying this T cell receptor (beta chain) appeared many times. As yet, its antigen is unknown. cDNA carried unique molecular identifiers, and a universal primer site was added by template switching. TCRdb recomputed calls from the 5' RACE reads with MiXCR, one row per CDR3 protein. This table has approximately 690,000 distinct CDR3 sequences, around 6% appearing once. This entry is derived from a study of identical twins. Notes on the study in general: Zero-insertion analyses could be partly confounded by invariant MAIT and iNKT cells. For monozygotic twins, models underestimated out-of-frame TCR alpha sharing.

Germline CDR1 LGHNT, CDR2 FRNRAP. The CDR3 sequence is 13 residues long. Trimming stripped 9 bases from V and 3 bases from J, with 12 bases between. The gene calls are TRBV12-5 and TRBJ1-5; unclear D gene. The sequencing input was naive T cells sorted from blood. The clonotype comes from a man between 18 and 29 years old in good health. The CDR3 loop reads CASGRETNQPQHF. The CDR3 DNA follows: TGTGCTAGCGGCCGGGAGACCAATCAGCCCCAGCATTTT.